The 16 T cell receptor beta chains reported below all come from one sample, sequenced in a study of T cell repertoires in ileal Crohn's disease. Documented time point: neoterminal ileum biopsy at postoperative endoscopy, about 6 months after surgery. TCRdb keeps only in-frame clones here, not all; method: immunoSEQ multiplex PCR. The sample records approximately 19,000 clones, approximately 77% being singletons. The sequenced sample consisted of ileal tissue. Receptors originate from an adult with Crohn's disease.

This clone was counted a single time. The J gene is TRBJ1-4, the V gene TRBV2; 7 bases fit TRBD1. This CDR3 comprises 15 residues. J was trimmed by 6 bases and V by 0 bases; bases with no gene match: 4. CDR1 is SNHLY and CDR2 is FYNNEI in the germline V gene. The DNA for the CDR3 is TGTGCCAGCAGTGAAGCTTCCAGGGGGGATGAAAAACTGTTTTTT. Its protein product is CASSEASRGDEKLFF.

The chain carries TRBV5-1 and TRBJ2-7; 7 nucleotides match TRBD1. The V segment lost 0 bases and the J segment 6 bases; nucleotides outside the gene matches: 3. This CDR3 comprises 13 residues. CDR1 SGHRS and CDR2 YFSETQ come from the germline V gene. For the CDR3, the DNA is TGCGCCAGCAGCTTGGTGGCAGGGGGCGAGCAGTACTTC. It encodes CASSLVAGGEQYF. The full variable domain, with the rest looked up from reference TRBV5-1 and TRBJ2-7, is KAGVTQTPRYLIKTRGQQVTLSCSPISGHRSVSWYQQTPGQGLQFLFEYFSETQRNKGNFPGRFSGRQFSNSRSEMNVSTLELGDSALYLCASSLVAGGEQYFGPGTRLTVT.

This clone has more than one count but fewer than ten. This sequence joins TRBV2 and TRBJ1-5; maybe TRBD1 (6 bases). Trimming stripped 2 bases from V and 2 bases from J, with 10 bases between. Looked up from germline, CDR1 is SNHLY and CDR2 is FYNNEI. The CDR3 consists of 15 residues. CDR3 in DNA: TGTGCCAGCAGTGAATTACAGGGCGGCAATCAGCCCCAGCATTTT. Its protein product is CASSELQGGNQPQHF.

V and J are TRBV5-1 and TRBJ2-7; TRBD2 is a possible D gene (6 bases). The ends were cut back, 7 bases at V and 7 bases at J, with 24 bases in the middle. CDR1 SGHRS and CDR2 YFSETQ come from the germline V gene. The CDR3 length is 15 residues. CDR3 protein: CASGYTGLPVGEQYF. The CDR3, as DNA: TGCGCCAGCGGCTACACGGGACTGCCAGTTGGGGAGCAGTACTTC. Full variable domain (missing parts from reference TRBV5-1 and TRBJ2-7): KAGVTQTPRYLIKTRGQQVTLSCSPISGHRSVSWYQQTPGQGLQFLFEYFSETQRNKGNFPGRFSGRQFSNSRSEMNVSTLELGDSALYLCASGYTGLPVGEQYFGPGTRLTVT.

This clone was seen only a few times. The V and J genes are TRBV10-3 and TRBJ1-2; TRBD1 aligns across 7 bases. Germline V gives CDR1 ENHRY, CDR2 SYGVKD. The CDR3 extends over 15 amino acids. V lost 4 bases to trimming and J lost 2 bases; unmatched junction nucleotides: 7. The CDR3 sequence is CAISAPDRANYGYTF. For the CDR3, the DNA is TGTGCCATCAGTGCCCCCGACAGGGCCAACTATGGCTACACCTTC.

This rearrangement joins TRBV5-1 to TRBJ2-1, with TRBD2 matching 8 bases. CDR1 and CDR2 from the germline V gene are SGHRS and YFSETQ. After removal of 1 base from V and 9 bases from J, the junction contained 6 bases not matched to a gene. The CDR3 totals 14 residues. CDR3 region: CASSLRAGDSEQFF. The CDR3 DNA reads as TGCGCCAGCAGCTTGCGAGCGGGAGACAGTGAGCAGTTCTTC.

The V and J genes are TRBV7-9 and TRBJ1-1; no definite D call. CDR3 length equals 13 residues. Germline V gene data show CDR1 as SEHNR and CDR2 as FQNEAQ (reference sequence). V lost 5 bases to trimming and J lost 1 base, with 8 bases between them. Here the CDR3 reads CASSPTRNTEAFF. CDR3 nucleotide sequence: TGTGCCAGCAGCCCCACAAGGAACACTGAAGCTTTCTTT. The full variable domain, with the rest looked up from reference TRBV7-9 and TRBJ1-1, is DTGVSQNPRHKITKRGQNVTFRCDPISEHNRLYWYRQTLGQGPEFLTYFQNEAQLEKSRLLSDRFSAERPKGSFSTLEIQRTEQGDSAMYLCASSPTRNTEAFFGQGTRLTVV.

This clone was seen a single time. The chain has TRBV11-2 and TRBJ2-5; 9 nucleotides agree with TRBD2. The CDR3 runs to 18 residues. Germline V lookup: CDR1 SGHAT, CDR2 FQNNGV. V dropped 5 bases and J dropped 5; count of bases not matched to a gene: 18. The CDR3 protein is CASSLRAGGPGGRETQYF. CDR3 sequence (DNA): TGTGCCAGCAGCCTTCGGGCGGGGGGGCCCGGGGGTCGGGAGACCCAGTACTTC.

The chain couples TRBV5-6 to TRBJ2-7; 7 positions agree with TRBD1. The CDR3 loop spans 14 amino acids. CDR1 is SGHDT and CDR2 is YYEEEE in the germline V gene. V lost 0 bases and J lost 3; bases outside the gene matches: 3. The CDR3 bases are TGTGCCAGCAGCTTGGGCGCAGGGGGCTACGAGCAGTACTTC. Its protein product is CASSLGAGGYEQYF.

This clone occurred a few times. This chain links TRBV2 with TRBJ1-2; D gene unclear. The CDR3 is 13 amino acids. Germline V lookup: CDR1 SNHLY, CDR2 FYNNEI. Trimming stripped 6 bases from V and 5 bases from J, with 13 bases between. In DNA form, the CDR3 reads TGTGCCAGCAGCGCGCAACGGGGATATGGCTACACCTTC. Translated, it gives CASSAQRGYGYTF.

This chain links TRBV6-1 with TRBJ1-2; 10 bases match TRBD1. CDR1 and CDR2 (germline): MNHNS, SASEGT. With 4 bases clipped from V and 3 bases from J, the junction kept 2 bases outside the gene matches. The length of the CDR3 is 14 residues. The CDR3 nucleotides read TGTGCCAGCAGTGGACAGGGGGCAGACTATGGCTACACCTTC. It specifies CASSGQGADYGYTF.

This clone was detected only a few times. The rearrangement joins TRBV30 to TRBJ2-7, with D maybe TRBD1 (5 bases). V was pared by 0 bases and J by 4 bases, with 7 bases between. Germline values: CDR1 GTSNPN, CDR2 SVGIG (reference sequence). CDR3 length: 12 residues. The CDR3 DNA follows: TGTGCCTGGAGTGTAGGGGTGTACGAGCAGTACTTC. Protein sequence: CAWSVGVYEQYF.

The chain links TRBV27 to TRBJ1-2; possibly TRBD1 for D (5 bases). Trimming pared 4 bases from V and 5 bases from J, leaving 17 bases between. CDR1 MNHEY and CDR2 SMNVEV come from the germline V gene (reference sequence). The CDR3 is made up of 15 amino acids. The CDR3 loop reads CASSYWQGNEYGYTF. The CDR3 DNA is TGTGCCAGCAGTTATTGGCAGGGCAATGAGTATGGCTACACCTTC.

In DNA, the CDR3 is TGTGCCAGCAGTTATAAGGGGCAGGGTATATACGAGCAGTACTTC. Amino acids: CASSYKGQGIYEQYF. The chain has TRBV27 and TRBJ2-7; possible D gene TRBD1, 5 bases. CDR1 and CDR2 from the germline V gene are MNHEY and SMNVEV (reference sequence). This CDR3 is built from 15 residues. Trimming took off 4 bases at V and 4 bases at J, with 17 bases between the two ends.

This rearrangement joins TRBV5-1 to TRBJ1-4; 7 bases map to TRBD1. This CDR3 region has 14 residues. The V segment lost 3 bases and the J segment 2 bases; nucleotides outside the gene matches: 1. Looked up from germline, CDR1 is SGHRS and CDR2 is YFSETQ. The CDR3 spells CASSSQGTNEKLFF. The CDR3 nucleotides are TGCGCCAGCAGCTCACAGGGGACTAATGAAAAACTGTTTTTT.

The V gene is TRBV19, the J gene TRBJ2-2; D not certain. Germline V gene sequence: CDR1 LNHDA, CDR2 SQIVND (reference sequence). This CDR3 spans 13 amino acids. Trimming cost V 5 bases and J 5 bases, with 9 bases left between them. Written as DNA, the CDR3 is TGTGCCAGTAGTGGGCAGTTAACCGGGGAGCTGTTTTTT. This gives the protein CASSGQLTGELFF. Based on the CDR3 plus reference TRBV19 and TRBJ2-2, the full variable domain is DGGITQSPKYLFRKEGQNVTLSCEQNLNHDAMYWYRQDPGQGLRLIYYSQIVNDFQKGDIAEGYSVSREKKESFPLTVTSAQKNPTAFYLCASSGQLTGELFFGEGSRLTVL.